This entry is about one T cell receptor (beta chain). Its matching antigen is unknown. Assay: immunoSEQ multiplex PCR; the TCRdb copy retains only in-frame clones and omits some. The table lists some 180,000 clones, over 85% of them singletons. The CDR3 runs 13 residues. The V gene's germline CDR1 is LGHDT and CDR2 YNNKEL (reference sequence). J gave up 4 bases and V 1 base, and 1 base lay outside the gene matches. The data derive from a study of T cell responses to AZD1222 COVID-19 vaccine. The study, taken as a whole, reports: Donors skewed white British and female; clonal diversity was possibly underestimated. Epitopes outside B.1.351 and B.1.1.7 mutated regions reportedly drew nearly half of spike TCRs.

The material sequenced was peripheral blood, taken 28 days after the second dose of the MenACWY control vaccine. The chain recombines TRBV3-1 (or the pseudogene TRBV3-2) with TRBJ2-7; 7 bases map to TRBD2. The source is an adult who received the MenACWY meningococcal vaccine as a control. Here the CDR3 DNA reads TGTGCCAGCAGCCAAGGCGGGGGTTACGAGCAGTACTTC. Its translation is CASSQGGGYEQYF.